The sequence of this TCR beta chain was determined in a study of cytomegalovirus exposure and HLA in healthy donors. About this clone itself: The antigen remains unidentified.

Unmatched junction bases numbered 10, after V lost 3 bases and J lost 8 bases. The V gene's germline CDR1 is SGHRS and CDR2 YFSETQ. The CDR3 totals 16 residues. A multiplex PCR was run with 60 Vbeta primers and 13 Jbeta primers. Using immunoSEQ multiplex PCR, the repertoire was profiled, and TCRdb retains in-frame clones only, with some absent. The table has about 91,000 clones, 60% to 65% seen once. General observations from the study: Across all donors, roughly uniform sequencing depth was an assumption of the presence/absence analyses. Highly shared sequence variants in one cluster were likely a sequencing artifact.

The sequencing input was PBMCs. This receptor was identified in a human donor in good health. This sequence joins TRBV5-1 and TRBJ1-3; 11 nucleotides match TRBD1. CDR3 amino acids: CASSSTGTGGRDTIYF. The CDR3 DNA sequence: TGCGCCAGCAGCTCGACCGGGACAGGGGGTAGGGACACCATATATTTT. Filled out from reference TRBV5-1 and TRBJ1-3, the complete variable domain reads KAGVTQTPRYLIKTRGQQVTLSCSPISGHRSVSWYQQTPGQGLQFLFEYFSETQRNKGNFPGRFSGRQFSNSRSEMNVSTLELGDSALYLCASSSTGTGGRDTIYFGEGSWLTVV.